Presented here are 30 T cell receptor beta chains from one specimen sequenced in a study of T cells in Graves' hyperthyroidism and ophthalmopathy. From RNA transcripts, TCR beta CDR3 regions were amplified. HTBI primers were employed in a first-round RT-PCR of the TCR CDR3. TCRdb re-analysed the multiplex PCR reads in MiXCR, keeping a single row per CDR3 protein. In the table there are about 710,000 distinct CDR3 sequences, 16% of which are singletons. The sample taken for sequencing was blood. These receptors were collected from a young man with Graves' hyperthyroidism.

This chain joins TRBV6-1 and TRBJ2-7, with D unclear. Germline V gives CDR1 MNHNS, CDR2 SASEGT. The CDR3 is 13 residues long. Trimming took off 7 bases at V and 4 bases at J, with 14 bases between the two ends. The CDR3 region has the DNA TGTGCCAGCACTCACTCACTGCGATACGAGCAGTACTTC. It is translated as CASTHSLRYEQYF.

The CDR3, as DNA: TGCAGCGTTGCAACACTAGCGGGCACCGGGGAGCTGTTTTTT. Its protein product is CSVATLAGTGELFF. This chain joins TRBV29-1 and TRBJ2-2; 9 nucleotides match TRBD2. Trimming at V came to 4 bases and at J to 4 bases, leaving 4 bases not matched to a gene. The length of the CDR3 is 14 residues. The germline CDR1 and CDR2 sequences are SQVTM and ANQGSEA.

There are a few counts of this clonotype. The chain carries TRBV18 and TRBJ2-1; 14 nucleotides match TRBD2. CDR1 is KGHSH, CDR2 LQKENI, per germline. Trimming at V came to 3 bases and at J to 8 bases, leaving 9 bases not matched to a gene. The CDR3 has 17 residues. As DNA, the CDR3 is TGTGCCAGCTCACCTCTCCCGGGACTAGCGGGAGAATATGAGCAGTTCTTC. The encoded protein is CASSPLPGLAGEYEQFF.

This clonotype was detected ten times or more. The chain links TRBV11-2 to TRBJ2-7; TRBD2 agrees at 11 bases. The CDR3 is 15 residues long. J was trimmed by 5 bases and V by 3 bases; bases with no gene match: 6. Germline V gene data show CDR1 as SGHAT and CDR2 as FQNNGV. The CDR3 region is CASSFSGRAKNEQYF. In DNA, the CDR3 is TGTGCCAGCAGCTTTAGCGGGAGGGCCAAAAACGAGCAGTACTTC.

The table lists this clonotype with a few counts. The chain uses TRBV4-1 and TRBJ2-1, with a tentative D call TRBD2 (5 bases). From germline, CDR1 is MGHRA and CDR2 YSYEKL. V was shortened by 3 bases and J by 7 bases, with 10 bases between the two germline ends. The CDR3 has 13 amino acids. CDR3 DNA sequence: TGCGCCAGCAGCCACCCCCGCGGGAATGAGCAGTTCTTC. It encodes CASSHPRGNEQFF.

Ten or more counts support this clonotype. The chain joins TRBV7-9 to TRBJ2-7, with TRBD1 matching 11 bases. This CDR3 comprises 14 residues. Germline lookup yields CDR1 SEHNR and CDR2 FQNEAQ (reference sequence). Germline trimming cut 5 bases from V and 7 bases from J; bases unmatched to any gene: 7. The CDR3 reads CASSDMDRGREQYF. The CDR3 nucleotides are TGTGCCAGCAGCGATATGGACAGGGGGCGTGAGCAGTACTTC.

Ten or more counts support this clonotype. The chain combines TRBV6-1 with TRBJ1-5, with D hard to call. Between the trimmed V and J ends, which lost 6 bases and 5 bases, there was a span of 17 bases. Germline values: CDR1 MNHNS, CDR2 SASEGT. This CDR3 contains 15 residues. The CDR3 protein is CASSPRVGLYQPQHF. In DNA form, the CDR3 reads TGTGCCAGCAGCCCGAGAGTGGGTTTATATCAGCCCCAGCATTTT.

This clonotype was observed many times. The J gene is TRBJ2-7, the V gene TRBV12-3 or TRBV12-4; D call uncertain. Trimming removed 5 bases from V and 4 bases from J, with 12 bases in between. The CDR3 is made up of 13 amino acids. The CDR3 DNA reads TGTGCCAGCAGTACCCTCCTCGTATACGAGCAGTACTTC. It specifies CASSTLLVYEQYF.

The J gene is TRBJ1-1, the V gene TRBV12-3 or TRBV12-4; D is ambiguous. Deletions cut 3 bases from V and 5 bases from J, with 10 bases between. CDR3 length equals 13 residues. The DNA for the CDR3 is TGTGCCAGCAGTTTCGCGGCGGATACTGAAGCTTTCTTT. It yields the protein CASSFAADTEAFF.

In its sample, this clonotype was seen a few times. A read error may be the cause here, since a much bigger clone is one base away. This rearrangement joins TRBV18 to TRBJ2-7, with 10 bases lining up with TRBD1. CDR3 length: 14 amino acids. Germline V CDR1 and CDR2: KGHSH, LQKENI. CDR3 sequence (DNA): TGTGTCAGTACCCAGGACAGGGGGGTCTACGAGCAGTACTTC. It is translated as CVSTQDRGVYEQYF.

In this sample, this clonotype turned up many times. The rearrangement uses TRBV11-2 and TRBJ2-1, with TRBD2 matching over 14 bases. From germline, CDR1 is SGHAT and CDR2 FQNNGV. The CDR3 has 18 amino acids. The ends lost 1 base at V and 0 bases at J; junction bases unmatched: 2. CDR3 protein: CASSLGLAGGSSYNEQFF. CDR3 in DNA: TGTGCCAGCAGCTTAGGACTAGCGGGAGGGAGCTCCTACAATGAGCAGTTCTTC.

This clonotype was seen only a few times. The J gene is TRBJ2-1, the V gene TRBV6-1; TRBD1 aligns across 11 bases. CDR3 length: 19 residues. V trimming: 4 bases; J trimming: 7 bases; junction bases outside the gene matches: 18. Germline lookup yields CDR1 MNHNS and CDR2 SASEGT. The chain's CDR3 is CASSALMGGGQGVGNEQFF. Written as DNA, the CDR3 is TGTGCCAGCAGTGCCTTAATGGGGGGGGGACAGGGGGTCGGGAATGAGCAGTTCTTC.

This clonotype was observed at least ten times. This chain uses TRBV2 with TRBJ1-1; 8 nucleotides match TRBD1. This CDR3 is built from 13 residues. Germline CDR1 and CDR2: SNHLY and FYNNEI. V dropped 6 bases and J dropped 4; count of bases not matched to a gene: 4. Here the CDR3 reads CASRGQEATEAFF. The CDR3 nucleotides read TGTGCCAGCAGGGGACAGGAAGCCACTGAAGCTTTCTTT.

This rearrangement joins TRBV9 to TRBJ2-7; maybe TRBD1 (5 bases). V was shortened by 4 bases and J by 3 bases, with 14 bases between the two germline ends. CDR3 length equals 14 residues. Germline V gene lookup returns CDR1 SGDLS and CDR2 YYNGEE. The CDR3 coding sequence is TGTGCCAGCAGCCCCTCAGGGTCGCTCTACGAGCAGTACTTC. This sequence encodes CASSPSGSLYEQYF.

This clonotype was detected a few times. The rearrangement joins TRBV6-2 or TRBV6-3 to TRBJ2-3; weak D call: TRBD1 (6 bases). The CDR3 is made up of 16 amino acids. Germline assignment: CDR1 MNHEY and CDR2 SVGEGT. V was trimmed by 5 bases and J by 2 bases, leaving 17 bases between them. The CDR3 loop is CASSQTQGTLTDTQYF. CDR3 in DNA: TGTGCCAGCAGTCAAACACAGGGAACCCTCACAGATACGCAGTATTTT.

This clonotype was counted many times. CDR3 DNA sequence: TGTGCCTGGAGGGAATCCCCGGAGCGGAGAGCGTCCTACGAGCAGTACTTC. Translation gives CAWRESPERRASYEQYF. The chain carries TRBV30 and TRBJ2-7; the D gene is possibly TRBD2 (5 bases). Germline CDR1 is GTSNPN and CDR2 is SVGIG (reference sequence). The CDR3 has 17 amino acids. V was clipped by 3 bases and J by 1 base, with 22 bases between them.

This clonotype was picked up many times. The chain links TRBV12-3 or TRBV12-4 to TRBJ2-7; D is unclear. V gave up 6 bases and J gave up 1 base, with 10 bases separating them. This CDR3 region has 13 residues. This chain's CDR3 is CASSPDGSYEQYF. The CDR3 DNA reads as TGTGCCAGCAGCCCGGACGGGTCCTACGAGCAGTACTTC.

This clonotype occurred many times. The chain joins TRBV28 to TRBJ2-1, with 8 bases that match TRBD2. Trimming removed 1 base from V and 2 bases from J; junction bases left unmatched: 7. CDR1 is MDHEN and CDR2 is SYDVKM in the germline V gene. The length of the CDR3 is 17 residues. Here the CDR3 DNA reads TGTGCCAGCAGTTTATTGGCCGGGAGGGCCGCCTACAATGAGCAGTTCTTC. Protein sequence: CASSLLAGRAAYNEQFF.

This clonotype was recorded a few times. The chain recombines TRBV6-1 with TRBJ2-7; the match to TRBD2 covers 7 bases. The J call could be wrong; TRBJ2-1 is a better fit for the DNA end. Germline CDR1 reads MNHNS; CDR2 reads SASEGT. The CDR3 contains 14 residues. The CDR3 nucleotides are TGTGCCAGCAGTGATCCTAGGCGGGGGAACGAGCAGTTCTTC. Encoded protein: CASSDPRRGNEQFF.

The chain uses TRBV6-1 and TRBJ1-4; D not certain. Germline CDR1 MNHNS, CDR2 SASEGT. The CDR3 runs to 16 residues. V lost 5 bases and J lost 0, with 13 bases in between. CDR3 bases: TGTGCCAGCAGTCATCCTTACACTTCAACTAATGAAAAACTGTTTTTT. This sequence encodes CASSHPYTSTNEKLFF.

The CDR3 DNA sequence: TGTGCCAGCATGACCCGGGACGGGAGCACAGATACGCAGTATTTT. Residues: CASMTRDGSTDTQYF. The chain has TRBV25-1 and TRBJ2-3; D may match TRBD1 or TRBD2 (5 bases each). Trimming took off 7 bases at V and 0 bases at J, with 14 bases between the two ends. The CDR3 runs to 15 residues. From germline, CDR1 is MGHDK and CDR2 SYGVNS.

The chain has TRBV15 and TRBJ2-1, with 7 bases aligning to TRBD2. CDR3 length equals 19 residues. Germline V gene lookup returns CDR1 LNHNV and CDR2 YYDKDF (reference sequence). V lost 0 bases and J lost 7; bases outside the gene matches: 18. CDR3 residues: CATSRDGSGRAHWSNEQFF. CDR3 DNA: TGTGCCACCAGCAGAGACGGTAGTGGGAGGGCTCATTGGTCGAATGAGCAGTTCTTC.

Regarding this clonotype: It may be a read error: a sequence one base away is much more abundant. The V call is TRBV24-1, the J call TRBJ2-2; 8 bases are a match to TRBD2. From germline, CDR1 is KGHDR and CDR2 SFDVKD. The CDR3 has 15 residues. CDR3 sequence: CAASDAAGDTGELFF. The CDR3 DNA reads TGTGCCGCCAGTGATGCAGCGGGAGACACCGGGGAGCTGTTTTTT.

In this sample, this clonotype turned up many times. The chain carries TRBV27 and TRBJ2-1; 12 bases fit TRBD2. Germline V lookup: CDR1 MNHEY, CDR2 SMNVEV (reference sequence). V was clipped by 0 bases and J by 9 bases; unmatched bases: 15. The CDR3 spans 19 residues. The CDR3 reads CASSLSRRLLAGGFGEQFF. CDR3 in DNA: TGTGCCAGCAGTTTATCGAGGCGCTTACTAGCGGGAGGTTTTGGTGAGCAGTTCTTC.

V and J are TRBV29-1 and TRBJ2-5; 15 bases are a match to TRBD2. From germline, CDR1 is SQVTM and CDR2 ANQGSEA. V lost 6 bases to trimming and J lost 4 bases; unmatched junction nucleotides: 6. The CDR3 loop spans 15 amino acids. This CDR3 reads CSVGGTSGRSETQYF. The CDR3 DNA follows: TGCAGCGTGGGGGGGACTAGCGGGAGGTCAGAGACCCAGTACTTC.

The table lists this clonotype with a few counts. This sequence joins TRBV12-5 and TRBJ2-1, with a possible D match to TRBD2 (6 bases). V was cut by 7 bases and J by 4 bases, with 11 bases left in between. This CDR3 is 13 amino acids long. CDR1 and CDR2 from the germline V gene are LGHNT and FRNRAP. The chain's CDR3 is CASAATSYNEQFF. CDR3 sequence (DNA): TGTGCTAGTGCCGCGACTAGTTACAATGAGCAGTTCTTC. Full variable domain (remainder filled in from reference TRBV12-5 and TRBJ2-1): DARVTQTPRHKVTEMGQEVTMRCQPILGHNTVFWYRQTMMQGLELLAYFRNRAPLDDSGMPKDRFSAEMPDATLATLKIQPSEPRDSAVYFCASAATSYNEQFFGPGTRLTVL.

This clonotype turned up a few times. The rearrangement uses TRBV7-9 and TRBJ2-7, with TRBD1 identical over 7 bases. The CDR3 extends over 14 amino acids. Germline loops: CDR1 SEHNR, CDR2 FQNEAQ (reference sequence). V lost 5 bases to trimming and J lost 5 bases; unmatched junction nucleotides: 9. In nucleotides, the CDR3 is TGTGCCAGCAGCCCGCCGGGACAGTACCACGAGCAGTACTTC. As protein: CASSPPGQYHEQYF.

This clonotype was observed at least ten times. The rearrangement links TRBV27 to TRBJ2-3, with 9 bases lining up with TRBD1. The CDR3 covers 14 residues. The V and J ends lost 6 bases and 1 base, in that order; junction bases with no gene match: 2. The germline gives CDR1 MNHEY, CDR2 SMNVEV (reference sequence). In DNA, the CDR3 is TGTGCCAGCAGGCGGACAGGGGGCACAGATACGCAGTATTTT. Protein sequence: CASRRTGGTDTQYF.

This clonotype was observed at least ten times. The chain links TRBV27 to TRBJ2-1; a weak D match, TRBD1 (6 bases). The germline V and J ends were trimmed by 7 bases and 2 bases, with 12 bases remaining between them. Germline values: CDR1 MNHEY, CDR2 SMNVEV (reference sequence). The CDR3 loop spans 14 amino acids. The CDR3 loop is CASTRQGTYNEQFF. CDR3 nucleotide sequence: TGTGCCAGCACCCGGCAGGGGACCTACAATGAGCAGTTCTTC.

This clonotype occurred a few times. V gene TRBV5-8 combines with J gene TRBJ1-5; TRBD1 agrees at 9 bases. Germline CDR1 SGHTS, CDR2 YDEGEE. J was trimmed by 3 bases and V by 6 bases; bases with no gene match: 7. This CDR3 is built from 15 residues. The CDR3 spells CASNSGTGPNQPQHF. The CDR3 nucleotides read TGTGCCAGCAATAGTGGGACAGGGCCCAATCAGCCCCAGCATTTT.